This T cell receptor beta chain was sequenced for a study of memory CD4+ T cells and cytomegalovirus serostatus. Study-wide points: CMV serostatus prediction reached median AUC around 0.94, or 0.89 with US-trained model. About 40% of the roughly 150 known CMV-associated TCRbeta sequences appeared in CD4+ memory.

Single viable CD3+CD4+CD8-CD45RO+ cells were sorted as the memory CD4+ T cells. Positive selection with CD4 microbeads enriched total CD4+ T cells. How the authors handled the data: After removing out-of-frame reads, around 2.2 million distinct TCRbeta sequences remained. This table comes from immunoSEQ multiplex PCR, and its TCRdb copy is limited to in-frame clones, with some not included. Clone size and the V and J calls come from that table; the DNA yielded D and trimming. The table has some 52,000 clones, about three quarters seen once. Per germline, CDR1 SGHRS and CDR2 YFSETQ. V was trimmed by 5 bases and J by 3 bases, leaving 18 bases between them. The CDR3 extends over 15 amino acids. Regarding this clone: Its antigen is undetermined.

The source is an adult in good health and CMV-seropositive. This sequence joins TRBV5-1 and TRBJ2-7; maybe TRBD2 (7 bases). Sequencing was carried out using memory CD4+ T cells from blood. CDR3 region: CASRYGGQVSYEQYF. CDR3 DNA sequence: TGCGCCAGCAGATACGGGGGGCAAGTTAGCTACGAGCAGTACTTC.